These 27 T cell receptor delta chains were sequenced from one sample in a study of Vδ1+ human thymocytes. Study conclusions and caveats: Highly polyclonal TRG and TRD repertoires with Gaussian CDR3 length distributions appeared in thymus.

Extracted RNA was reverse transcribed into cDNA. The CDR3 regions were amplified by multiplex PCR from V-gene primers to a constant-region primer. TCRdb re-called clones from the multiplex PCR reads using CATT. The sample records about 58,000 delta-chain clones, roughly 15% being singletons. No antigens are known for them. Input material: Vdelta1+ gamma-delta thymocytes from the thymus. The subset: FACS-sorted CD3+ TCRalphabeta- TCRVdelta1+ TCRVdelta2- thymocytes. These receptors were taken from a girl less than two years old who had congenital heart surgery.

The genes are TRDV1 and TRDJ1, with D possibly matching TRDD2 (6 bases). Trimming stripped 2 bases from V and 0 bases from J, with 16 bases between. The CDR3 consists of 17 residues. Germline CDR1 and CDR2: TSWWSYY and QGS. Here the CDR3 reads CALGEASSPKYTDKLIF. CDR3 nucleotide sequence: TGTGCTCTTGGGGAAGCTTCCTCCCCCAAGTACACCGATAAACTCATCTTT.

This clone was observed a few times. V is TRDV3 and J is TRDJ3, with 10 bases lining up with TRDD3. The CDR3 loop spans 19 amino acids. Germline loops: CDR1 TVYSNPD, CDR2 GDNSRS (reference sequence). V lost 4 bases to trimming and J lost 1 base; unmatched junction nucleotides: 13. The CDR3 loop reads CACLSGGIRESWDTRQMFF. The CDR3 DNA is TGTGCCTGCCTCAGCGGGGGGATACGCGAATCCTGGGACACCCGACAGATGTTTTTC.

The chain employs TRDV1 and TRDJ1; 12 bases are shared with TRDD3. CDR1 is TSWWSYY and CDR2 is QGS in the germline V gene. The V segment lost 2 bases and the J segment 0 bases; nucleotides outside the gene matches: 19. The CDR3 runs 22 residues. CDR3 protein: CALGEEGANYWGILWHTDKLIF. CDR3 sequence (DNA): TGTGCTCTTGGGGAAGAGGGGGCCAATTACTGGGGGATACTTTGGCACACCGATAAACTCATCTTT.

The chain employs TRDV1 and TRDJ1, with 12 positions matching TRDD3. The CDR3 is 20 residues long. Trimming removed 3 bases from V and 5 bases from J; junction bases left unmatched: 19. Germline V CDR1 and CDR2: TSWWSYY, QGS. The CDR3 is CALGDSLPIRTGGYLDKLIF. The CDR3 DNA is TGTGCTCTTGGGGATTCGTTACCTATTCGTACTGGGGGATACTTGGATAAACTCATCTTT.

This sequence joins TRDV1 and TRDJ1, with 7 bases aligning to TRDD3. The CDR3 consists of 19 residues. Germline loops: CDR1 TSWWSYY, CDR2 QGS. V dropped 5 bases and J dropped 0; count of bases not matched to a gene: 18. CDR3 in amino acids: CALGKGSTGDRTNTDKLIF. The CDR3 DNA follows: TGTGCTCTTGGGAAAGGTTCGACTGGGGATCGAACTAACACCGATAAACTCATCTTT.

The chain has TRDV1 and TRDJ1; weak D call: TRDD3 (6 bases). Germline lookup yields CDR1 TSWWSYY and CDR2 QGS. The germline V and J ends were trimmed by 6 bases and 0 bases, with 23 bases remaining between them. The CDR3 consists of 18 residues. The CDR3: CALGSPPTPGADTDKLIF. Here the CDR3 DNA reads TGTGCTCTTGGTTCACCCCCCACCCCTGGGGCCGACACCGATAAACTCATCTTT.

The chain has TRDV1 and TRDJ1; D unclear. Germline CDR1 and CDR2: TSWWSYY and QGS. This CDR3 has 20 amino acids. V lost 1 base and J lost 0, with 24 bases in between. This CDR3 is CALGERNYRYAGTYTDKLIF. The CDR3 coding sequence is TGTGCTCTTGGGGAACGGAACTACCGTTATGCCGGAACCTACACCGATAAACTCATCTTT.

The chain uses TRDV1 and TRDJ1, with 8 bases aligning to TRDD3. After removal of 0 bases from V and 0 bases from J, the junction contained 21 bases not matched to a gene. CDR3 size: 22 residues. CDR1 TSWWSYY and CDR2 QGS come from the germline V gene. Written as DNA, the CDR3 is TGTGCTCTTGGGGAACTCTTCCTTCACCAACTTACTGGGGGCTTGTACACCGATAAACTCATCTTT. This gives the protein CALGELFLHQLTGGLYTDKLIF.

The rearrangement links TRDV1 to TRDJ1, with D possibly matching TRDD2 (5 bases). V lost 5 bases and J lost 0, with 25 bases in between. The CDR3 is 19 residues long. Germline V CDR1 and CDR2: TSWWSYY, QGS. CDR3 sequence (DNA): TGTGCTCTTGGGTCAACTTCCCCTCCTGTGGGTCAGTACACCGATAAACTCATCTTT. This gives the protein CALGSTSPPVGQYTDKLIF.

This clone was detected a few times. The chain has TRDV1 and TRDJ1; D perhaps matches TRDD3 (6 bases). V was pared by 2 bases and J by 0 bases, with 16 bases between. The germline gives CDR1 TSWWSYY, CDR2 QGS. The length of the CDR3 is 17 residues. The CDR3 DNA sequence: TGTGCTCTTGGGGAATTACGGGGGGGAACGTACACCGATAAACTCATCTTT. Amino acids: CALGELRGGTYTDKLIF.

V and J are TRDV1 and TRDJ1; 7 bases are a match to TRDD3. J gave up 7 bases and V 4 bases, and 12 bases lay outside the gene matches. The CDR3 totals 15 residues. Germline-derived CDR1 and CDR2 are TSWWSYY and QGS. CDR3 in DNA: TGTGCTCTTGGGGGAGGTACTGAGGCTGGGGGTAAACTCATCTTT. It specifies CALGGGTEAGGKLIF.

This sequence joins TRDV1 and TRDJ1; D might be TRDD2 (5 bases). The CDR3 spans 20 residues. V was clipped by 0 bases and J by 0 bases, with 23 bases between them. CDR1 and CDR2 from the germline V gene are TSWWSYY and QGS. CDR3 protein: CALGELLPLHHPPYTDKLIF. The CDR3 nucleotides are TGTGCTCTTGGGGAACTTCTTCCACTCCACCACCCACCTTACACCGATAAACTCATCTTT.

This clone turned up a few times. The chain uses TRDV1 and TRDJ1; 9 bases align to TRDD3. This CDR3 has 18 residues. CDR1 TSWWSYY and CDR2 QGS come from the germline V gene. The junction had 18 bases not matched to a gene; V was cut back by 2 bases and J by 8 bases. The CDR3 DNA sequence: TGTGCTCTTGGGGAATCTGGCTTAAAGACCTTACTGGGGGAAAAACTCATCTTT. Translated: CALGESGLKTLLGEKLIF.

The table lists this clone with a few counts. This chain joins TRDV1 and TRDJ1; D is possibly TRDD3 (7 bases). CDR1 is TSWWSYY, CDR2 QGS, per germline. There are 22 residues in the CDR3. Between the trimmed V and J ends, which lost 0 bases and 0 bases, there was a span of 29 bases. The CDR3 DNA sequence: TGTGCTCTTGGGGAACTAACCCTTCGCGATACTGGGGATCCTTCCCACACCGATAAACTCATCTTT. Encoded protein: CALGELTLRDTGDPSHTDKLIF.

The chain joins TRDV1 to TRDJ1, with D hard to call. V was clipped by 0 bases and J by 5 bases, with 25 bases between them. In germline, CDR1 is TSWWSYY, CDR2 QGS. This CDR3 has 19 residues. CDR3 sequence (DNA): TGTGCTCTTGGGGAACTTCCCCCGCAACTACGAGGACCCGCGGATAAACTCATCTTT. Translation: CALGELPPQLRGPADKLIF.

The J gene is TRDJ1, the V gene TRDV1; TRDD3 matches at 8 bases. Trimming at V came to 1 base and at J to 0 bases, leaving 28 bases not matched to a gene. There are 24 residues in the CDR3. The germline gives CDR1 TSWWSYY, CDR2 QGS. Written as DNA, the CDR3 is TGTGCTCTTGGGGAACCTACTTTTCCTCGACGTGTACTGGGGGCTCCTCGGTACACCGATAAACTCATCTTT. This encodes CALGEPTFPRRVLGAPRYTDKLIF.

The chain is built from TRDV1 and TRDJ1; 8 nucleotides align to TRDD3. Germline assignment: CDR1 TSWWSYY and CDR2 QGS. The V gene end was trimmed by 5 bases and the J gene end by 2 bases; junction bases not matched to a gene: 19. The CDR3 contains 19 residues. Here the CDR3 DNA reads TGTGCTCTTGGGACCCCTAGTGGCGATGGGGATACTGTGACCGATAAACTCATCTTT. Its translation is CALGTPSGDGDTVTDKLIF.

This clone was observed a few times. The rearrangement uses TRDV1 and TRDJ1, with 11 bases identical to TRDD3. CDR3 size: 22 residues. After removal of 2 bases from V and 3 bases from J, the junction contained 23 bases not matched to a gene. Germline CDR1 reads TSWWSYY; CDR2 reads QGS. CDR3 loop: CALGESPSYGGFVGDTADKLIF. Written as DNA, the CDR3 is TGTGCTCTTGGGGAATCCCCTTCCTACGGAGGGTTCGTGGGGGATACGGCCGATAAACTCATCTTT.

This clone showed up just a few times. This chain connects TRDV1 to TRDJ1; 8 bases line up with TRDD3. The CDR3 contains 21 residues. J gave up 2 bases and V 3 bases, and 23 bases lay outside the gene matches. CDR1 and CDR2 (germline): TSWWSYY, QGS. The CDR3 DNA sequence: TGTGCTCTTGGGGAGTCTTTCCTGGTACGTACTGGGGGCCGCCGGACCGATAAACTCATCTTT. It encodes CALGESFLVRTGGRRTDKLIF.

This chain connects TRDV1 to TRDJ1, with 12 nucleotides matching TRDD3. The V segment lost 1 base and the J segment 2 bases; nucleotides outside the gene matches: 8. The CDR3 has 18 residues. From germline, CDR1 is TSWWSYY and CDR2 QGS. CDR3 sequence reads: CALGEQNTGGYSTDKLIF. The CDR3 DNA reads TGTGCTCTTGGGGAACAAAATACTGGGGGATACTCAACCGATAAACTCATCTTT.

This clone was seen only a few times. The chain has TRDV1 and TRDJ1; 8 nucleotides align to TRDD3. The CDR3 length is 19 residues. CDR1 is TSWWSYY, CDR2 QGS, per germline. Trimming cost V 3 bases and J 4 bases; bases outside gene matches: 19. CDR3 DNA sequence: TGTGCTCTTGGGGACAATGCCTACGATTTGGGGGATTCTGGCGATAAACTCATCTTT. Translation: CALGDNAYDLGDSGDKLIF.

This clone was observed a few times. The V call is TRDV1, the J call TRDJ1, with 12 bases aligning to TRDD3. CDR3 length: 22 residues. CDR1 and CDR2 (germline): TSWWSYY, QGS. V was pared by 3 bases and J by 0 bases, with 20 bases of the junction left unmatched. The CDR3 region has the DNA TGTGCTCTTGGGGATGTCAGTTTGTCCGGGGCTGGGGGATACGGCGACACCGATAAACTCATCTTT. This encodes CALGDVSLSGAGGYGDTDKLIF.

In its sample, this clone was seen many times. The chain has TRDV2 and TRDJ1; the D is unclear. Trimming took off 4 bases at V and 9 bases at J, with 8 bases between the two ends. The CDR3 length is 10 residues. The germline V gene has CDR1 GEAIGNYY and CDR2 EKD. The CDR3 spells CACEPEELIF. The DNA for the CDR3 is TGTGCCTGTGAACCTGAGGAACTCATCTTT.

The rearrangement uses TRDV1 and TRDJ1, with D perhaps matching TRDD3 (6 bases). The V end was cut by 4 bases, the J end by 0 bases, with 24 bases between. The germline CDR1 and CDR2 sequences are TSWWSYY and QGS. This CDR3 comprises 19 residues. The CDR3 DNA reads TGTGCTCTTGGGGCCCCCTACGGCTGGGGTAGATCAAACACCGATAAACTCATCTTT. It codes for CALGAPYGWGRSNTDKLIF.

This chain joins TRDV1 and TRDJ1; 7 bases fit TRDD3. The V gene end was trimmed by 0 bases and the J gene end by 0 bases; junction bases not matched to a gene: 7. The germline gives CDR1 TSWWSYY, CDR2 QGS. The CDR3 loop spans 17 amino acids. For the CDR3, the DNA is TGTGCTCTTGGGGAACTGGGGGGTGGGGGACACACCGATAAACTCATCTTT. Its translation is CALGELGGGGHTDKLIF.

A few counts support this clone. The chain carries TRDV1 and TRDJ1, with 8 nucleotides matching TRDD3. The trim removed 1 base at V and 4 bases at J, leaving 26 bases unmatched. CDR1 is TSWWSYY, CDR2 QGS, per germline. The CDR3 runs to 22 residues. DNA of the CDR3: TGTGCTCTTGGGGAACACGGAGCTCCGCTCCTCTGGGGGACTGCGAAAGGCGATAAACTCATCTTT. Amino acids: CALGEHGAPLLWGTAKGDKLIF.

The rearrangement uses TRDV1 and TRDJ1, with 10 bases identical to TRDD3. The V and J ends lost 0 bases and 2 bases, in that order; junction bases with no gene match: 12. CDR1 TSWWSYY and CDR2 QGS come from the germline V gene. CDR3 length: 19 residues. The DNA of the CDR3 is TGTGCTCTTGGGGAACTGGTTGGTAGTTACTGGGGGATGACCGATAAACTCATCTTT. Its translation: CALGELVGSYWGMTDKLIF.